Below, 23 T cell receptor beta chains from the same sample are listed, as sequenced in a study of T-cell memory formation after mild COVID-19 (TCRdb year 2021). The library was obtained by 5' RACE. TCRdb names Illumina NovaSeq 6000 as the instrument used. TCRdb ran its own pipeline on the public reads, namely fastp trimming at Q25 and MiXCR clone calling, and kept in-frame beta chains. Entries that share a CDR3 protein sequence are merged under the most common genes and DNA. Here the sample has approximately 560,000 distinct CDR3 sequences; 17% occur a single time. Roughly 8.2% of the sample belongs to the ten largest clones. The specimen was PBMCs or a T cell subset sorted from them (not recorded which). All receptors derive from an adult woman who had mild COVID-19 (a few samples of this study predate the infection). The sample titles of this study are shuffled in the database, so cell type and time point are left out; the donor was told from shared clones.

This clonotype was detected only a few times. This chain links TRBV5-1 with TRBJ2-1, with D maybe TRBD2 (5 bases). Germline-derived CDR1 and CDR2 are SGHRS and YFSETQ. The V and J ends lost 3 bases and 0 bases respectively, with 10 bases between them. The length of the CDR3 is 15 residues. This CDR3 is CASSSDYRSYNEQFF. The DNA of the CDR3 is TGCGCCAGCAGCTCAGACTACCGCTCCTACAATGAGCAGTTCTTC.

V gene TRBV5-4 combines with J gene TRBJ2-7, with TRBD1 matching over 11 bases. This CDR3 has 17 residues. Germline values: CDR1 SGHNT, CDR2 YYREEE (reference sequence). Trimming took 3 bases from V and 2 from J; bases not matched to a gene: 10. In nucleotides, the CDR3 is TGTGCCAGCAGCTCTGGACAGGGGGCCTCTACCACCTACGAGCAGTACTTC. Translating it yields CASSSGQGASTTYEQYF.

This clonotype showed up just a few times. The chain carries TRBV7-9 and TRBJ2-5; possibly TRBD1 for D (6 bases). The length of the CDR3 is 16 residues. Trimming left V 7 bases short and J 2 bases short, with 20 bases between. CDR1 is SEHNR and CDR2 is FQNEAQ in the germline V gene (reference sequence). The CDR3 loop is CASTLRRTAHQETQYF. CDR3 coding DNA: TGTGCCAGCACCCTTAGACGGACAGCTCATCAAGAGACCCAGTACTTC.

The chain's CDR3 is CASSLAGLAGRNTGELFF. The CDR3 DNA sequence: TGTGCCAGCAGCTTAGCGGGACTAGCGGGACGAAACACCGGGGAGCTGTTTTTT. This chain connects TRBV7-9 to TRBJ2-2; 13 positions agree with TRBD2. This CDR3 region has 18 residues. Germline V gene lookup returns CDR1 SEHNR and CDR2 FQNEAQ (reference sequence). J lost 2 bases, V lost 0 bases, and 3 bases had no gene match. Drawing the rest from reference TRBV7-9 and TRBJ2-2, the complete variable domain is DTGVSQNPRHKITKRGQNVTFRCDPISEHNRLYWYRQTLGQGPEFLTYFQNEAQLEKSRLLSDRFSAERPKGSFSTLEIQRTEQGDSAMYLCASSLAGLAGRNTGELFFGEGSRLTVL.

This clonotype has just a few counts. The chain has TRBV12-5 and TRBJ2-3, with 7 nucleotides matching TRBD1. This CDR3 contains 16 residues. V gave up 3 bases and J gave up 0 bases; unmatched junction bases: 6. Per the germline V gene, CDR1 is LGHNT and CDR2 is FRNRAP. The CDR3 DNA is TGTGCTAGTGGTTTCGGGACAGTCGTCAGCACAGATACGCAGTATTTT. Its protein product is CASGFGTVVSTDTQYF.

For the CDR3, the DNA is TGTGCCAGCAGCTTAGGACAGGGGGCAGGCAATCAGCCCCAGCATTTT. Its translation: CASSLGQGAGNQPQHF. The rearrangement links TRBV7-2 to TRBJ1-5; 10 positions agree with TRBD1. Germline V gene lookup returns CDR1 SGHTA and CDR2 FQGNSA. The V segment lost 1 base and the J segment 2 bases; nucleotides outside the gene matches: 2. This CDR3 comprises 16 residues.

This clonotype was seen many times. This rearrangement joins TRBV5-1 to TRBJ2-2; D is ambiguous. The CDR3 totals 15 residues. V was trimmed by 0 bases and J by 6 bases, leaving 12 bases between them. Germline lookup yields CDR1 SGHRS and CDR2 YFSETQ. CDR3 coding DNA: TGCGCCAGCAGCTTGGGGCCCCACGTCCCCGGGGAGCTGTTTTTT. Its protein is CASSLGPHVPGELFF.

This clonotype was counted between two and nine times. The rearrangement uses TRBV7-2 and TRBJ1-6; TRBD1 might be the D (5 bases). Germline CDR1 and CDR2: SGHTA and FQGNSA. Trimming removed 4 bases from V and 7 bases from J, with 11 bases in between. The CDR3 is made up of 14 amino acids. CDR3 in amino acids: CASSSGEGNSPLHF. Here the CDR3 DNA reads TGTGCCAGCAGCTCCGGGGAGGGGAATTCACCCCTCCACTTT.

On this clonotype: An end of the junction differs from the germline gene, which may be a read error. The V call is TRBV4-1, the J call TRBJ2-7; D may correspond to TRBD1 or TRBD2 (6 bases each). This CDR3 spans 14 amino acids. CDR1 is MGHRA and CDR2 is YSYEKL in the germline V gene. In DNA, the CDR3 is TGCGCCAGCAGCCAAGAACAGGGAGGATACGATCAGTACTTC. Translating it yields CASSQEQGGYDQYF.

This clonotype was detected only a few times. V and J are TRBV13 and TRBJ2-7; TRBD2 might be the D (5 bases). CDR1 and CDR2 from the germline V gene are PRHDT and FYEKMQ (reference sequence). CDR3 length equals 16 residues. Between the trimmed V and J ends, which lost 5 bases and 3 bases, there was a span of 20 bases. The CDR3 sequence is CASSPSVWTDFYEQYF. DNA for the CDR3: TGTGCCAGCAGCCCTTCTGTCTGGACTGACTTCTACGAGCAGTACTTC.

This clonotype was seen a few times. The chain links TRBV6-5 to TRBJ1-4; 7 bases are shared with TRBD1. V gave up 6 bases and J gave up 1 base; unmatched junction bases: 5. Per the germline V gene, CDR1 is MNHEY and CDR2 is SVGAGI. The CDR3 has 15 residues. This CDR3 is CASRLYRGTNEKLFF. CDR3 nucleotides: TGTGCCAGCAGACTATACAGGGGAACTAATGAAAAACTGTTTTTT.

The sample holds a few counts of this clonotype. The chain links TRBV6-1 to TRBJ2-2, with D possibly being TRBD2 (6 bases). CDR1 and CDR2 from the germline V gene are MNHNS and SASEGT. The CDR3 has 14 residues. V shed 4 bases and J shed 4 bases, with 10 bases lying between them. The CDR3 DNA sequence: TGTGCCAGCAGTGTGGGGAGGACCACCGGGGAGCTGTTTTTT. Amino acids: CASSVGRTTGELFF.

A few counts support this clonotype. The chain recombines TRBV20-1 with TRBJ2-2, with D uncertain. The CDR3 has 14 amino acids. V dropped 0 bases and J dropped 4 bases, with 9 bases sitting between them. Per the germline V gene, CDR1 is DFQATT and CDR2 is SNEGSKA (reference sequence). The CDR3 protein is CSARDLSTTGELFF. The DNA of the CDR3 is TGCAGTGCTAGAGATCTATCAACCACCGGGGAGCTGTTTTTT.

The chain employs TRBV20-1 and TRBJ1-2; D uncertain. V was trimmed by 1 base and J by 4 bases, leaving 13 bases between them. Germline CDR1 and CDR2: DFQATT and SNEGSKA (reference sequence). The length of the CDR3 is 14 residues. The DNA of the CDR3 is TGCAGTGCTAGAGTTCACAGCCCCAGCTATGGCTACACCTTC. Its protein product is CSARVHSPSYGYTF.

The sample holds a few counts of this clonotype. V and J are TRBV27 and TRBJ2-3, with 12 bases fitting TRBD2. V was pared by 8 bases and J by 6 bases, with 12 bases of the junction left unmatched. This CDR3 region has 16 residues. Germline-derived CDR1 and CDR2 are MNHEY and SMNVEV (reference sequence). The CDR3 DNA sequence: TGTGCCAGCTATTCCCTAGCGGGAGGGCTTTGGGATACGCAGTATTTT. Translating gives CASYSLAGGLWDTQYF.

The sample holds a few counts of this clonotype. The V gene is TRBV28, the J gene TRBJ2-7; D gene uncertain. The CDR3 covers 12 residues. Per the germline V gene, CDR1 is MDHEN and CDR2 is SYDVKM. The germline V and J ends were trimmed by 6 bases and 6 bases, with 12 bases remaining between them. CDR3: CASRSTDREQYF. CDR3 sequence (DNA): TGTGCCAGCAGGTCGACCGACCGCGAGCAGTACTTC. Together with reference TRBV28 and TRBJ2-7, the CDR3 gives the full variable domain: DVKVTQSSRYLVKRTGEKVFLECVQDMDHENMFWYRQDPGLGLRLIYFSYDVKMKEKGDIPEGYSVSREKKERFSLILESASTNQTSMYLCASRSTDREQYFGPGTRLTVT.

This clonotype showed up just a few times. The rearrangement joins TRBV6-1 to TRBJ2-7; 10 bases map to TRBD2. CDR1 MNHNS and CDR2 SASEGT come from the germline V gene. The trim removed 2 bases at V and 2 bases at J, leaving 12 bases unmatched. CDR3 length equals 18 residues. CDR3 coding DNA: TGTGCCAGCAGTGAATCTTGGCTAGCGGGGGCCTTACCCTACGAGCAGTACTTC. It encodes CASSESWLAGALPYEQYF.

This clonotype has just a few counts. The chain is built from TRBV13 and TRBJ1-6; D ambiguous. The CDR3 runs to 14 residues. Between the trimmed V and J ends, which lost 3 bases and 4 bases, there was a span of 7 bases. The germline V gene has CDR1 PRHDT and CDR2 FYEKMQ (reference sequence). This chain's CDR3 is CASSLSGYNSPLHF. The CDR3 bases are TGTGCCAGCAGCTTGTCTGGGTATAATTCACCCCTCCACTTT.

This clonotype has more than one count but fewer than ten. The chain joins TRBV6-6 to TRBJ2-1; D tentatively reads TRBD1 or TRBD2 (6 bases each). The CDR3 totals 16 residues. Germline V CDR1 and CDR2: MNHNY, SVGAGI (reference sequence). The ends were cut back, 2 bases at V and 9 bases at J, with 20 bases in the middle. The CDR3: CASSYGSGGLNSEQFF. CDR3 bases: TGTGCCAGCAGTTACGGGTCTGGGGGGCTAAACAGTGAGCAGTTCTTC.

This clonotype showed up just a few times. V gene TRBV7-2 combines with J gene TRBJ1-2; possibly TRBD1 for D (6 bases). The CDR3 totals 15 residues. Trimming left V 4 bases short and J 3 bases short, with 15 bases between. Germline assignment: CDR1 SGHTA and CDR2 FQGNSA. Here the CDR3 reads CASSSWAGEDYGYTF. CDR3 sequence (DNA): TGTGCCAGCAGCTCATGGGCAGGGGAGGACTATGGCTACACCTTC.

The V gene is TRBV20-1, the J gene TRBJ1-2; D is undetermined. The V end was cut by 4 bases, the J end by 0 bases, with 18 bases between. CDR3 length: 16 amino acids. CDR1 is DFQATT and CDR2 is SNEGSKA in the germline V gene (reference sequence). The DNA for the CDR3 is TGCAGTGCTACCACGGCCAGCAGGATAGCTAACTATGGCTACACCTTC. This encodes CSATTASRIANYGYTF.

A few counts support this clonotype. Here the CDR3 DNA reads TGTGCCAGCAGCGTAGGGCTAGCGGGGAGAGAGCACGAGCAGTACTTC. Protein sequence: CASSVGLAGREHEQYF. This chain uses TRBV9 with TRBJ2-7, with 9 bases that match TRBD2. The CDR3 spans 16 residues. The V gene end was trimmed by 0 bases and the J gene end by 5 bases; junction bases not matched to a gene: 9. Germline CDR1 and CDR2: SGDLS and YYNGEE.

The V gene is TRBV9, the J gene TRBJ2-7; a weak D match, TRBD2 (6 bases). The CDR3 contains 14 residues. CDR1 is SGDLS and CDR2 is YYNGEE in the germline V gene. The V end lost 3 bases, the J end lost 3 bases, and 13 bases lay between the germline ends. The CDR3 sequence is CASSGGDQFYEQYF. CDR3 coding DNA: TGTGCCAGCAGCGGGGGGGACCAATTCTACGAGCAGTACTTC.